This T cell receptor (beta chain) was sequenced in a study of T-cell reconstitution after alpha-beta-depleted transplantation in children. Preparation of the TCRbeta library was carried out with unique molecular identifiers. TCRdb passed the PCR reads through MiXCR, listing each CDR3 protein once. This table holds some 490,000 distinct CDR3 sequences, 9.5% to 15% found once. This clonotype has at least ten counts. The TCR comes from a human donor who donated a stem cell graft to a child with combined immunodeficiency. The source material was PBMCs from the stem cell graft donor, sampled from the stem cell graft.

This chain's CDR3 is CSARAPGQGYQPQHF. CDR3 sequence (DNA): TGCAGTGCTAGAGCGCCGGGACAGGGTTATCAGCCCCAGCATTTT. The gene calls are TRBV20-1 and TRBJ1-5; 9 positions match TRBD1. Germline assignment: CDR1 DFQATT and CDR2 SNEGSKA (reference sequence). The CDR3 sequence is 15 residues long. Germline trimming cut 1 base from V and 5 bases from J; bases unmatched to any gene: 6.